This T cell receptor (beta chain) was observed in a study of Graves' ophthalmopathy and Graves' hyperthyroidism. This clonotype occurred a few times. Amplification from RNA transcripts yielded the TCR beta CDR3 regions. In the first round, RT-PCR was carried out with HTBI primers, and a multiplex PCR formed the second round. MiXCR, applied by TCRdb to the multiplex PCR reads, yields one record per CDR3 protein. Of hundreds of thousands of distinct CDR3 sequences in the sample, about a fifth were seen once. This CDR3 spans 14 amino acids. Germline CDR1 and CDR2: MNHNS and SASEGT. V lost 4 bases and J lost 5, with 12 bases in between.

The source is a woman aged 18-30 years with stable Graves' hyperthyroidism. Some clones in this sample may be carry-over from other donors' samples. The sequencing sample was made of peripheral blood. The V gene is TRBV6-1, the J gene TRBJ1-5; D gene ambiguous. The DNA for the CDR3 is TGTGCCAGCAGTGTGTGGAATCGGGATCAGCCCCAGCATTTT. Translating gives CASSVWNRDQPQHF.